The clone carrying this TCR beta chain was detected ten times or more. Its target is not known. TCRbeta library preparation incorporated unique molecular identifiers. TCRdb independently ran MiXCR on the PCR reads; one entry per CDR3 protein. The data show roughly 670,000 distinct CDR3 sequences, about an eighth seen once. Losses at the gene ends were 4 bases for V and 4 bases for J; bases not matched to a gene: 8. Germline lookup yields CDR1 MNHEY and CDR2 SVGAGI. CDR3 length: 15 residues. The entry originates in a study of T-cell reconstitution after alpha-beta-depleted transplantation in children. General study results and limits: Diversity and T-cell counts at one year after transplant derived mostly from new T cells.

This clonotype was sampled from a girl between 2 and 10 years old with congenital amegakaryocytic thrombocytopenia, due to receive a stem cell transplant. The V call is TRBV6-5, the J call TRBJ2-7; TRBD2 agrees at 9 bases. The sequenced sample was PBMCs, obtained before TCRalphabeta/CD19-depleted stem cell transplant. CDR3 in DNA: TGTGCCAGCAGTTCGGGGCCTAGCGGGACTTACGAGCAGTACTTC. Translating gives CASSSGPSGTYEQYF.